This T cell receptor (beta chain) was captured in a study of Graves' ophthalmopathy and Graves' hyperthyroidism. This CDR3 contains 13 residues. Trimming removed 6 bases from V and 5 bases from J; junction bases left unmatched: 7. The germline gives CDR1 DFQATT, CDR2 SNEGSKA (reference sequence). Amplifying from RNA transcripts, the study obtained TCR beta CDR3 regions. Amplification began with first-round RT-PCR using HTBI primers, then second-round multiplex PCR was performed. MiXCR was run by TCRdb on the multiplex PCR reads, yielding one entry per CDR3 protein. Of hundreds of thousands of distinct CDR3 sequences listed, 20% to 25% are singletons. This clonotype was observed many times. People with hyperthyroidism were aged 18 to 65 and newly diagnosed, under 2 months' duration.

The sequencing input was peripheral blood. The receptor was derived from a woman in her late teens or twenties with stable Graves' hyperthyroidism. The chain joins TRBV20-1 to TRBJ1-5; 7 positions agree with TRBD1. The CDR3 protein is CSARQGRYQPQHF. The CDR3 bases are TGCAGTGCAAGACAGGGTAGATATCAGCCCCAGCATTTT.